This T cell receptor (beta chain) was recovered during a study (dated by TCRdb to the early 2010s). The CDR3 starts with the cysteine, ends with the phenylalanine, and has 17 residues. The read is trimmed to its CDR3 DNA, 51 bases read in frame from base 1. V has 6 bases trimmed and J has 0 bases trimmed; junction bases matching no gene number 10. Looking up the germline V gene yields CDR1 KGHSH and CDR2 LQKENI. This clonotype is deemed medium-sized (0.01 to 0.1%). Its antigen remains unidentified. There are no base qualities to consult, and no much larger clone falls within one base. The reads were generated on an Illumina Genome Analyzer IIx. TCRdb reprocessing: public reads trimmed at Q25 with fastp, clones called with MiXCR, in-frame beta chains kept. Rows matching on CDR3 protein sequence are summarized as one entry with the most common DNA and genes. Counted in this sample were about 15,000 distinct CDR3 sequences; around 35% of them appeared once. The biggest ten clones account for approximately 16% of the sample.

The chain links TRBV18 with TRBJ1-5; TRBD1 fits 8 bases in the junction. Specimen: blood. The clonotype comes from a human donor. The DNA sequence reads TGTGCCAGCTCGAGGACTACAGGGGGAAATAGCAATCAGCCCCAGCATTTT. It specifies CASSRTTGGNSNQPQHF.